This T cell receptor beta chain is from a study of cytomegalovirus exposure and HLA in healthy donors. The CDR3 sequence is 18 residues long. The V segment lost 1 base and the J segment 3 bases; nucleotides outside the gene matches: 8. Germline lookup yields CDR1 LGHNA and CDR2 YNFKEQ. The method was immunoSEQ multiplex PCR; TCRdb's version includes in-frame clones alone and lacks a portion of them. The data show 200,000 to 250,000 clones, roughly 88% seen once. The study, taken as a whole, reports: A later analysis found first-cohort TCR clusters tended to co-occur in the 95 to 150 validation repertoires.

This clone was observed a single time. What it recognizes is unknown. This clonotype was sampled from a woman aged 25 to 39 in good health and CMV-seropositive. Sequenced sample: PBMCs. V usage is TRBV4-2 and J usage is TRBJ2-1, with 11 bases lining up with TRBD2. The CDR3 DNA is TGTGCCAGCAGCCAAGTGGCCGGGACTAGCGGCTTCTACAATGAGCAGTTCTTC. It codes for CASSQVAGTSGFYNEQFF.